The 20 T cell receptor beta chains below all came from one sample that was sequenced in a study of T cell clonality in common variable immunodeficiency. The repertoire was sequenced with immunoSEQ multiplex PCR; TCRdb's copy has only in-frame clones and lacks some. The sample contains 35,000 to 50,000 clones, none occurring once; about 0.66% lies in the top ten. What was sequenced was peripheral blood mononuclear cells. The receptors here all came from a person aged 18-69 years in good health.

This clone was observed at least ten times. The read gets to within 3 residues of the CDR3 end, and the germline J gene fills in the rest. The chain recombines TRBV7-2 with TRBJ1-5, with 7 bases fitting TRBD1. CDR1 is SGHTA and CDR2 is FQGNSA in the germline V gene. The CDR3 extends over 14 amino acids. Losses at the gene ends were 1 base for V and 5 bases for J; bases not matched to a gene: 2. CDR3 residues: CASSLGQGHQPQHF. CDR3 bases read: TGTGCCAGCAGCTTAGGACAGGGCCATCAGCCC. Complete variable domain (other parts from reference TRBV7-2 and TRBJ1-5): GAGVSQSPSNKVTEKGKDVELRCDPISGHTALYWYRQSLGQGLEFLIYFQGNSAPDKSGLPSDRFSAERTGGSVSTLTIQRTQQEDSAVYLCASSLGQGHQPQHFGDGTRLSIL.

This clone was detected many times. The read comes to an end 3 residues before the CDR3 does, leaving the germline J gene to fill in the end. The chain recombines TRBV19 with TRBJ2-3; tentatively, D is TRBD2 (5 bases). Per the germline V gene, CDR1 is LNHDA and CDR2 is SQIVND (reference sequence). This CDR3 is 13 amino acids long. Trimming cost V 5 bases and J 5 bases, with 11 bases left between them. Partial CDR3 DNA: TGTGCCAGTAGTGAGATAGCGCAAGATACG. Protein: CASSEIAQDT. The CDR3 in full is CASSEIAQDTQYF.

As concerns this clone: The read halts 3 residues ahead of the CDR3 end, with the missing end drawn from the germline J gene. The chain couples TRBV18 to TRBJ1-2, with D uncertain. This CDR3 has 13 amino acids. Germline loops: CDR1 KGHSH, CDR2 LQKENI. The CDR3 loop is CASSPPTGYDYTF. The sequenced part of the CDR3 DNA is TGTGCCAGCTCACCGCCTACGGGGTACGAC.

This clone came up many times. The CDR3 goes on 3 residues after the read ends, and that part is filled in from the germline J gene. This chain links TRBV7-2 with TRBJ1-2; TRBD1 agrees at 7 bases. The germline gives CDR1 SGHTA, CDR2 FQGNSA. Trimming at V came to 5 bases and at J to 2 bases, leaving 2 bases not matched to a gene. The CDR3 runs to 13 residues. CDR3 protein: CASSPGQNYGYTF. The DNA read from the CDR3 is TGTGCCAGCAGCCCGGGACAGAACTATGGC.

This clone was detected many times. The CDR3 end is not reached by the read, which stops 3 residues before it; the germline J gene fills it in. The rearrangement links TRBV18 to TRBJ2-3; D not resolved. Germline lookup yields CDR1 KGHSH and CDR2 LQKENI. The ends were cut back, 0 bases at V and 0 bases at J, with 10 bases in the middle. The CDR3 covers 16 residues. The sequenced CDR3 bases are TGTGCCAGCTCACCACCGTTCAGATCTAGCACAGATACG. It is translated as CASSPPFRSSTDT. The entire CDR3 reads CASSPPFRSSTDTQYF.

This clone showed up many times. The read halts 3 residues ahead of the CDR3 end, with the missing end drawn from the germline J gene. The chain has TRBV18 and TRBJ1-6; no clear D. CDR3 length: 17 residues. Germline V gives CDR1 KGHSH, CDR2 LQKENI. V gave up 2 bases and J gave up 7 bases, with 18 bases separating them. The sequenced part of the CDR3 DNA is TGTGCCAGCTCACCAACAGCAGGCACGTTAGAAAATTCACCC. This sequence encodes CASSPTAGTLENSP. The whole CDR3 protein reads CASSPTAGTLENSPLHF.

In its sample, this clone was seen many times. The missing CDR3 end, 3 residues past where the read stops, is filled in from the germline J gene. This sequence joins TRBV19 and TRBJ2-1; tentatively, D is TRBD1 (5 bases). CDR3 size: 14 residues. The germline V gene has CDR1 LNHDA and CDR2 SQIVND (reference sequence). Deletions cut 4 bases from V and 1 base from J, with 8 bases between. CDR3 DNA, as far as it was read: TGTGCCAGTAGTAACAGGCCTTCCTACAATGAG. Translated: CASSNRPSYNE. The full CDR3 is CASSNRPSYNEQFF. Full variable domain (outside the CDR3, taken from reference TRBV19 and TRBJ2-1): DGGITQSPKYLFRKEGQNVTLSCEQNLNHDAMYWYRQDPGQGLRLIYYSQIVNDFQKGDIAEGYSVSREKKESFPLTVTSAQKNPTAFYLCASSNRPSYNEQFFGPGTRLTVL.

The CDR3 region is CASSSPRGGGHTQYF. The covered CDR3 bases are TGTGCCAGCAGCTCCCCACGAGGGGGGGGGCATACG. This chain connects TRBV7-9 to TRBJ2-3, with a tentative D call TRBD2 (7 bases). The read comes to an end 3 residues before the CDR3 does, leaving the germline J gene to fill in the end. Germline V CDR1 and CDR2: SEHNR, FQNEAQ (reference sequence). This CDR3 spans 15 amino acids. V lost 4 bases to trimming and J lost 7 bases, with 18 bases between them.

This clone has a count of ten or more. The junction does not match germline at one end; this may be a read error. The read finishes 3 residues shy of the CDR3 end, and the germline J gene is used to complete it. This rearrangement joins TRBV29-1 to TRBJ1-2, with TRBD1 matching over 7 bases. The CDR3 has 13 amino acids. In germline, CDR1 is SQVTM, CDR2 ANQGSEA. The CDR3 is CSAETGTARGYTF. The sequenced part of the CDR3 DNA is TGCAGCGCTGAAACCGGGACAGCGAGGGGC.

This clone was counted ten times or more. Read coverage stops 3 residues before the CDR3 terminus; the germline J gene supplies the remainder. This chain uses TRBV30 with TRBJ1-2; no clear D gene. Trimming left V 1 base short and J 4 bases short, with 10 bases between. The length of the CDR3 is 13 residues. Germline CDR1 and CDR2: GTSNPN and SVGIG (reference sequence). CDR3 region: CAWSGSGIYGYTF. The sequenced CDR3 bases are TGTGCCTGGAGTGGTTCAGGAATCTATGGC.

This clone was observed at least ten times. One end of the junction does not line up with germline, which may come from a read error. The CDR3 end is not reached by the read, which stops 3 residues before it; the germline J gene fills it in. This sequence joins TRBV7-9 and TRBJ2-7; 8 positions match TRBD1. The CDR3 runs 15 residues. Germline loops: CDR1 SEHNR, CDR2 FQNEAQ (reference sequence). The CDR3 protein is CANSPGQAAAYEQYF. The CDR3 DNA, read in part, is TGTGCCAACAGCCCGGGACAGGCAGCAGCCTACGAG.

A note on this clone: With the read ending 3 residues before the CDR3 end, the germline J gene is used to fill in that end. This chain links TRBV18 with TRBJ1-2; D is unresolved. Germline V CDR1 and CDR2: KGHSH, LQKENI. This CDR3 has 14 amino acids. Incomplete CDR3 DNA: TGTGCCAGCTCACGTGGGCTAGCGGGATGGGAC. Translated, it gives CASSRGLAGWD. The full CDR3 sequence reads CASSRGLAGWDYTF.

Ten or more counts support this clone. With the read ending 3 residues before the CDR3 end, the germline J gene is used to fill in that end. V usage is TRBV30 and J usage is TRBJ2-7, with TRBD1 identical over 9 bases. J lost 2 bases, V lost 3 bases, and 8 bases had no gene match. The CDR3 extends over 15 amino acids. Per the germline V gene, CDR1 is GTSNPN and CDR2 is SVGIG (reference sequence). Incomplete CDR3 DNA: TGTGCCTGGAGGACATGGACAGGGGATCCCTACGAG. Translation gives CAWRTWTGDPYE. The full-length CDR3 reads as CAWRTWTGDPYEQYF. The full variable domain, with the rest looked up from reference TRBV30 and TRBJ2-7, is SQTIHQWPATLVQPVGSPLSLECTVEGTSNPNLYWYRQAAGRGLQLLFYSVGIGQISSEVPQNLSASRPQDRQFILSSKKLLLSDSGFYLCAWRTWTGDPYEQYFGPGTRLTVT.

This clone was picked up many times. The DNA ends 3 residues before the CDR3 does, and the rest of the CDR3 is filled in from the germline J gene. The rearrangement links TRBV5-1 to TRBJ1-2; 8 bases line up with TRBD1. The CDR3 loop spans 15 amino acids. The junction had 6 bases not matched to a gene; V was cut back by 3 bases and J by 2 bases. The V gene's germline CDR1 is SGHRS and CDR2 YFSETQ. The sequenced CDR3 bases are TGCGCCAGCAGCTATGGACAGGGTTTGAACTATGGC. As protein: CASSYGQGLNYG. The entire CDR3 reads CASSYGQGLNYGYTF. Complete variable domain (other parts from reference TRBV5-1 and TRBJ1-2): KAGVTQTPRYLIKTRGQQVTLSCSPISGHRSVSWYQQTPGQGLQFLFEYFSETQRNKGNFPGRFSGRQFSNSRSEMNVSTLELGDSALYLCASSYGQGLNYGYTFGSGTRLTVV.

In regard to this clone: One base separates it from a far larger clone, so it is likely a read error. The read stops 3 residues short of the end of the CDR3; the missing end is completed from the germline J gene. This chain links TRBV19 with TRBJ2-1; 7 nucleotides line up with TRBD1. In germline, CDR1 is LNHDA, CDR2 SQIVND (reference sequence). The CDR3 runs 14 residues. Trimming took 8 bases from V and 2 from J; bases not matched to a gene: 6. CDR3 protein: CASQQGFPYNEQFF. CDR3 bases read: TGTGCCAGTCAACAGGGGTTCCCCTACAATGAG.

This clone was seen ten or more times. The CDR3 sequence: CASSWRQGSTYEQYF. The sequenced CDR3 bases are TGCGCCAGCAGCTGGAGACAGGGGTCGACCTACGAG. The chain couples TRBV5-1 to TRBJ2-7, with 8 nucleotides matching TRBD1. The CDR3 goes on 3 residues after the read ends, and that part is filled in from the germline J gene. CDR1 is SGHRS and CDR2 is YFSETQ in the germline V gene. Trimming took 3 bases from V and 2 from J; bases not matched to a gene: 7. The CDR3 spans 15 residues.

This clone has a count of ten or more. Coverage ceases 3 residues before the CDR3 finishes, and the germline J gene fills in the end. This chain connects TRBV20-1 to TRBJ2-7; possible D gene TRBD2, 5 bases. The V end was cut by 8 bases, the J end by 3 bases, with 23 bases between. Germline V CDR1 and CDR2: DFQATT, SNEGSKA (reference sequence). This CDR3 spans 15 amino acids. Partial CDR3 DNA: TGCAGTTCCCGTAGGGCAGGCGGGTCTATCTACGAG. Its protein is CSSRRAGGSIYE. The entire CDR3 protein is CSSRRAGGSIYEQYF.

This clone was detected ten times or more. The read gets to within 3 residues of the CDR3 end, and the germline J gene fills in the rest. The V and J genes are TRBV30 and TRBJ1-5, with TRBD1 matching over 9 bases. The CDR3 runs to 14 residues. The germline gives CDR1 GTSNPN, CDR2 SVGIG (reference sequence). V lost 1 base and J lost 4; bases outside the gene matches: 2. The DNA read from the CDR3 is TGTGCCTGGAGTGAGGGACAGGGTAATCAGCCC. Amino acid sequence: CAWSEGQGNQP. The CDR3 reads in full as CAWSEGQGNQPQHF.

This clone was picked up many times. The CDR3 extends 3 residues past the end of the read, so its final part is completed from the germline J gene. The chain carries TRBV5-1 and TRBJ2-5; TRBD1 matches 9 bases. V gave up 0 bases and J gave up 4 bases; unmatched junction bases: 1. The CDR3 contains 14 residues. Germline lookup yields CDR1 SGHRS and CDR2 YFSETQ. The sequenced part of the CDR3 DNA is TGCGCCAGCAGCTTGGAGGGACAGGGAGAGACC. Translation gives CASSLEGQGET. The whole CDR3 protein reads CASSLEGQGETQYF. The whole variable domain, filled in from reference TRBV5-1 and TRBJ2-5, reads KAGVTQTPRYLIKTRGQQVTLSCSPISGHRSVSWYQQTPGQGLQFLFEYFSETQRNKGNFPGRFSGRQFSNSRSEMNVSTLELGDSALYLCASSLEGQGETQYFGPGTRLLVL.

This clone appeared many times. The CDR3 goes on 3 residues after the read ends, and that part is filled in from the germline J gene. The chain employs TRBV2 and TRBJ2-1; TRBD2 aligns across 7 bases. CDR3 size: 16 residues. Trimming at V came to 2 bases and at J to 9 bases, leaving 13 bases not matched to a gene. Germline V gene data show CDR1 as SNHLY and CDR2 as FYNNEI. Here the CDR3 reads CASSEPLRLARPEQFF. The DNA read from the CDR3 is TGTGCCAGCAGTGAACCTCTCCGACTAGCTCGACCTGAG.